The 9 T cell receptor beta chains below all came from one sample that was sequenced in a study of blood T cell repertoires in COVID-19. Assay: immunoSEQ multiplex PCR; the TCRdb copy retains only in-frame clones and omits some. In the table there are some 200,000 clones, 80% to 85% of which are singletons. The sequencing input was peripheral blood. These receptors originate from a woman older than 75 with active or convalescent COVID-19.

The gene calls are TRBV30 and TRBJ2-6, with D possibly being TRBD1 (6 bases). The V gene lost 3 bases and the J gene lost 2 bases, with 14 bases spanning the gap. CDR3 length: 16 residues. Looked up from germline, CDR1 is GTSNPN and CDR2 is SVGIG (reference sequence). CDR3 protein: CAWRGTGKPGANVLTF. The DNA of the CDR3 is TGTGCCTGGAGGGGTACAGGGAAACCTGGGGCCAACGTCCTGACTTTC.

The rearrangement links TRBV3-1 (or the pseudogene TRBV3-2) to TRBJ2-3, with 12 bases identical to TRBD2. J gave up 7 bases and V 2 bases, and 13 bases lay outside the gene matches. Germline V gene lookup returns CDR1 LGHDT and CDR2 YNNKEL (reference sequence). The CDR3 extends over 18 amino acids. Here the CDR3 DNA reads TGTGCCAGCAGCCAATTCTCAGCGGCCACTAGCGGGAGGAATACGCAGTATTTT. This codes for CASSQFSAATSGRNTQYF.

This chain joins TRBV9 and TRBJ2-1, with 10 nucleotides matching TRBD2. This CDR3 has 17 amino acids. With V trimmed by 0 bases and J by 3 bases, 6 bases remained unmatched. Germline V lookup: CDR1 SGDLS, CDR2 YYNGEE. CDR3 bases: TGTGCCAGCAGCGTAGTATCTAGCGGGAGTCTCTACAATGAGCAGTTCTTC. Encoded protein: CASSVVSSGSLYNEQFF.

The chain uses TRBV20-1 and TRBJ2-7, with TRBD2 matching over 9 bases. With V trimmed by 3 bases and J by 0 bases, 9 bases remained unmatched. The CDR3 spans 16 residues. From germline, CDR1 is DFQATT and CDR2 SNEGSKA (reference sequence). The CDR3 reads CSASLKGGGDSYEQYF. The CDR3 DNA follows: TGCAGTGCTAGTCTTAAGGGCGGGGGGGACTCCTACGAGCAGTACTTC.

This chain links TRBV7-3 with TRBJ2-1, with 12 bases aligning to TRBD2. CDR1 is SGHTA, CDR2 FQGTGA, per germline. The V and J ends lost 2 bases and 3 bases, in that order; junction bases with no gene match: 8. CDR3 length: 18 residues. The CDR3 DNA sequence: TGTGCCAGCAGCTTAGAGGATAGACTAGCGGGAGACTACAATGAGCAGTTCTTC. It codes for CASSLEDRLAGDYNEQFF. The variable domain in full, completed from reference TRBV7-3 and TRBJ2-1, reads GAGVSQTPSNKVTEKGKYVELRCDPISGHTALYWYRQSLGQGPEFLIYFQGTGAADDSGLPNDRFFAVRPEGSVSTLKIQRTERGDSAVYLCASSLEDRLAGDYNEQFFGPGTRLTVL.

The chain recombines TRBV5-1 with TRBJ2-3; TRBD2 agrees at 14 bases. V shed 0 bases, J shed 6 bases, and the junction held 3 bases outside the gene matches. Germline values: CDR1 SGHRS, CDR2 YFSETQ. The CDR3 consists of 16 residues. CDR3 region: CASSLGRTSGGDTQYF. The CDR3 nucleotides read TGCGCCAGCAGCTTGGGGAGGACTAGCGGGGGGGATACGCAGTATTTT.

The V call is TRBV5-8, the J call TRBJ2-1; TRBD2 matches 8 bases. V was pared by 1 base and J by 3 bases, with 6 bases of the junction left unmatched. Germline-derived CDR1 and CDR2 are SGHTS and YDEGEE. This CDR3 is 16 amino acids long. The CDR3 spells CASSLRLAGHYNEQFF. In nucleotides, the CDR3 is TGTGCCAGCAGCTTGCGGCTAGCGGGCCACTACAATGAGCAGTTCTTC.

The rearrangement uses TRBV5-1 and TRBJ1-3, with D hard to call. V lost 2 bases and J 0 bases, leaving 9 bases between the germline ends. Germline CDR1 is SGHRS and CDR2 is YFSETQ. This CDR3 is built from 15 residues. CDR3: CASSFGPNSGNTIYF. CDR3 coding DNA: TGCGCCAGCAGCTTTGGGCCCAACTCTGGAAACACCATATATTTT.

The chain combines TRBV19 with TRBJ1-6, with D possibly matching TRBD1 (6 bases). Germline V gene sequence: CDR1 LNHDA, CDR2 SQIVND (reference sequence). The CDR3 sequence is 14 residues long. The V end lost 5 bases, the J end lost 5 bases, and 10 bases lay between the germline ends. CDR3 coding DNA: TGTGCCAGTAGTTTGGACAGTAATAATTCACCCCTCCACTTT. Protein product: CASSLDSNNSPLHF. Based on the CDR3 plus reference TRBV19 and TRBJ1-6, the full variable domain is DGGITQSPKYLFRKEGQNVTLSCEQNLNHDAMYWYRQDPGQGLRLIYYSQIVNDFQKGDIAEGYSVSREKKESFPLTVTSAQKNPTAFYLCASSLDSNNSPLHFGNGTRLTVT.